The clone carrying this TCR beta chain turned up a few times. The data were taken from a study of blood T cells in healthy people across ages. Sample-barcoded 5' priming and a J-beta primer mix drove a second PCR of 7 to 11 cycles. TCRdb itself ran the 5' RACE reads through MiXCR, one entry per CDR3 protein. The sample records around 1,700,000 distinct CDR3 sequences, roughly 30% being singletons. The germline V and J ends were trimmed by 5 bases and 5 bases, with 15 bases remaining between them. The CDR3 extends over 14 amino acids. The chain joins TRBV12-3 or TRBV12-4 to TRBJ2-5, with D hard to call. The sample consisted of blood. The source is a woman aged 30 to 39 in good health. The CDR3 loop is CASSPLGIGETQYF. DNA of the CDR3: TGTGCCAGCAGTCCACTCGGAATTGGGGAGACCCAGTACTTC.